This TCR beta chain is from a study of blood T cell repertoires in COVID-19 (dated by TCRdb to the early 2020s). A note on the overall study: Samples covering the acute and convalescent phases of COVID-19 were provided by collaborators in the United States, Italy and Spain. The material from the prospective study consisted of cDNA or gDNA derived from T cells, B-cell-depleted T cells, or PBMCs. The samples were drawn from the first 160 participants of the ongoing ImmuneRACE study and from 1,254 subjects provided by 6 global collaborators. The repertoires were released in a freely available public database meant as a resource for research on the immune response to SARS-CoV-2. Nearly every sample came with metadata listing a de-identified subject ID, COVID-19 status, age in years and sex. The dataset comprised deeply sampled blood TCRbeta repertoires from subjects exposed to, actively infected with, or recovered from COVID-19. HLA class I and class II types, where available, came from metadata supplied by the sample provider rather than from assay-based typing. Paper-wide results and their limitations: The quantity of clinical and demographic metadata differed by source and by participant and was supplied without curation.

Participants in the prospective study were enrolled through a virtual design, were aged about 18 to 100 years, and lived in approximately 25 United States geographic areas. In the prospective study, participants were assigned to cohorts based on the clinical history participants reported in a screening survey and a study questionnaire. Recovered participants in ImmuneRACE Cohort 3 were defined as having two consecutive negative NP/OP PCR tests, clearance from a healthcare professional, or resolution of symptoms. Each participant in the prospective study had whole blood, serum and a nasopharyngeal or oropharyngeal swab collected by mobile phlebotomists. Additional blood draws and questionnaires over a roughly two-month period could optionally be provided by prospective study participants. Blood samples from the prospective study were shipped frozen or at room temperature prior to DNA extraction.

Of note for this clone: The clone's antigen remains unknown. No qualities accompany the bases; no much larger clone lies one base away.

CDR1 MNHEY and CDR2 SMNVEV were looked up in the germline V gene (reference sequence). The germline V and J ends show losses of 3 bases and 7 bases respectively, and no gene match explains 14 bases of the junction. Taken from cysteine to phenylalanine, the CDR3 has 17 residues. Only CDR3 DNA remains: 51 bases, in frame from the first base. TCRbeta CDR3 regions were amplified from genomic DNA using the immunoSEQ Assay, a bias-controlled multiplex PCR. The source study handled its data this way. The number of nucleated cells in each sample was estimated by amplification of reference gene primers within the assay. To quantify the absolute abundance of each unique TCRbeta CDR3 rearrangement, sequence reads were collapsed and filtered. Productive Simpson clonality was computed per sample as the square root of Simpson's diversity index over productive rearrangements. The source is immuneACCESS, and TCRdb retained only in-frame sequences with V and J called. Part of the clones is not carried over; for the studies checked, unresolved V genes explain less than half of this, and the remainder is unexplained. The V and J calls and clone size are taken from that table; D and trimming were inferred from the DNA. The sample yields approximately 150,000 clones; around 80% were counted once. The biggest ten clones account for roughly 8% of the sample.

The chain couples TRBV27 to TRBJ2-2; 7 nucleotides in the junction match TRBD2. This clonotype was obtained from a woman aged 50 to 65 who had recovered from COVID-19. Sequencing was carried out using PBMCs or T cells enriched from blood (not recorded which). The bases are TGTGCCAGCAGTTTTGGCGCGTGGGCGGGAGCGGGCGGGGAGCTGTTTTTT. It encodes CASSFGAWAGAGGELFF.